The 27 T cell receptor beta chains below come from one sample, sequenced in a study of T cell changes during pregnancy in multiple sclerosis. The assay was immunoSEQ multiplex PCR, and TCRdb's table has in-frame clones only and misses some. The repertoire holds tens of thousands of clones, with about 87% as singletons. The input for sequencing was CD8+ T cells from peripheral blood mononuclear cells, taken in the third trimester of pregnancy. The origin of the receptors is a female donor with multiple sclerosis, enrolled in a pregnancy study.

V is TRBV13 and J is TRBJ2-7, with 11 bases lining up with TRBD1. J gave up 3 bases and V 1 base, and 2 bases lay outside the gene matches. CDR1 is PRHDT, CDR2 FYEKMQ, per germline (reference sequence). This CDR3 has 15 amino acids. Here the CDR3 DNA reads TGTGCCAGCAGCTTAGAAGGGACAGGGGGCTACGAGCAGTACTTC. This gives the protein CASSLEGTGGYEQYF.

V gene TRBV6-4 combines with J gene TRBJ2-3; weak D call: TRBD1 (6 bases). Deletions cut 0 bases from V and 6 bases from J, with 13 bases between. This CDR3 has 15 amino acids. Germline loops: CDR1 MRHNA, CDR2 SNTAGT. The CDR3 nucleotides read TGTGCCAGCAGTGACTCGAATGGGGGCGCGGATACGCAGTATTTT. Its translation: CASSDSNGGADTQYF.

V usage is TRBV30 and J usage is TRBJ1-4; 7 bases are shared with TRBD1. V lost 7 bases, J lost 5 bases, and 7 bases stayed unmatched. Germline V gene lookup returns CDR1 GTSNPN and CDR2 SVGIG (reference sequence). The CDR3 consists of 13 residues. The CDR3: CASWDSSNEKLFF. CDR3 in DNA: TGTGCCTCTTGGGACAGCTCGAATGAAAAACTGTTTTTT.

The chain has TRBV4-1 and TRBJ1-1, with TRBD1 matching over 7 bases. Germline V CDR1 and CDR2: MGHRA, YSYEKL. The length of the CDR3 is 15 residues. The V gene end was trimmed by 1 base and the J gene end by 0 bases; junction bases not matched to a gene: 2. DNA of the CDR3: TGCGCCAGCAGCCAAGGGGGACAGATGAACACTGAAGCTTTCTTT. As protein: CASSQGGQMNTEAFF.

V is TRBV7-2 and J is TRBJ2-1, with TRBD2 matching 8 bases. Per germline, CDR1 SGHTA and CDR2 FQGNSA. Unmatched junction bases numbered 3, after V lost 2 bases and J lost 0 bases. The CDR3 sequence is 16 residues long. CDR3 in DNA: TGTGCCAGCAGCTTAACCGGGGGGGGCTCCTACAATGAGCAGTTCTTC. Protein product: CASSLTGGGSYNEQFF.

This chain uses TRBV5-6 with TRBJ1-5; the D is unclear. V lost 1 base and J 3 bases, leaving 11 bases between the germline ends. Germline V lookup: CDR1 SGHDT, CDR2 YYEEEE. The CDR3 is 15 residues long. The CDR3 coding sequence is TGTGCCAGCAGCTTGTGGAGAGACCCCAATCAGCCCCAGCATTTT. Translation gives CASSLWRDPNQPQHF.

CDR3 sequence reads: CATLRDRAYEQYF. The CDR3 DNA reads as TGTGCCACCCTCCGGGACAGGGCCTACGAGCAGTACTTC. The J gene is TRBJ2-7, the V gene TRBV10-3; 9 nucleotides align to TRBD1. CDR3 length equals 13 residues. The trim removed 10 bases at V and 2 bases at J, leaving 6 bases unmatched. Germline lookup yields CDR1 ENHRY and CDR2 SYGVKD.

The chain couples TRBV14 to TRBJ2-1; 7 nucleotides match TRBD2. Germline V gene sequence: CDR1 SGHDN, CDR2 FVKESK. CDR3 length: 16 amino acids. V lost 0 bases, J lost 5 bases, and 7 bases stayed unmatched. CDR3 sequence reads: CASSQEKPSGHNEQFF. The CDR3 region has the DNA TGTGCCAGCAGCCAAGAGAAACCTAGCGGTCACAATGAGCAGTTCTTC.

This chain's CDR3 is CASSLGRGQYF. In nucleotides, the CDR3 is TGTGCCAGCAGCTTGGGTCGAGGGCAGTACTTC. V gene TRBV5-8 combines with J gene TRBJ2-7; D is unclear. The CDR3 is 11 residues long. V was shortened by 0 bases and J by 9 bases, with 7 bases between the two germline ends. The germline V gene encodes CDR1 SGHTS and CDR2 YDEGEE. Full variable domain (rest looked up from reference TRBV5-8 and TRBJ2-7): EAGVTQSPTHLIKTRGQQATLRCSPISGHTSVYWYQQALGLGLQFLLWYDEGEERNRGNFPPRFSGRQFPNYSSELNVNALELEDSALYLCASSLGRGQYFGPGTRLTVT.

The V call is TRBV9, the J call TRBJ1-1; possibly TRBD1 for D (6 bases). The length of the CDR3 is 13 residues. Germline CDR1 and CDR2: SGDLS and YYNGEE. V was shortened by 3 bases and J by 5 bases, with 11 bases between the two germline ends. The CDR3, as DNA: TGTGCCAGCAGCGACACAGGGAGTACTGAAGCTTTCTTT. It is translated as CASSDTGSTEAFF. The variable domain in full, with the rest retrieved from reference TRBV9 and TRBJ1-1, is DSGVTQTPKHLITATGQRVTLRCSPRSGDLSVYWYQQSLDQGLQFLIQYYNGEERAKGNILERFSAQQFPDLHSELNLSSLELGDSALYFCASSDTGSTEAFFGQGTRLTVV.

This chain joins TRBV21-1 and TRBJ2-5; the table's TRBD2 call for D was not verified on the DNA. TRBV21-1 corresponds to a pseudogene. This CDR3 is 15 amino acids long. This chain's CDR3 is CASRGSGGARKTQYF. The DNA for the CDR3 is TGTGCCAGCCGGGGTAGCGGGGGGGCGCGGAAGACCCAGTACTTC.

The CDR3 here is CASSTGTGGWTDTQYF. CDR3 nucleotide sequence: TGTGCCAGCAGTACCGGGACAGGGGGATGGACAGATACGCAGTATTTT. This chain links TRBV6-6 with TRBJ2-3, with TRBD1 matching 11 bases. Germline CDR1 MNHNY, CDR2 SVGAGI (reference sequence). This CDR3 has 16 residues. The V and J ends lost 5 bases and 3 bases, in that order; junction bases with no gene match: 7.

This clone was seen a single time. This sequence joins TRBV13 and TRBJ2-7; no reliable D call. This CDR3 is 13 amino acids long. V dropped 2 bases and J dropped 1 base, with 6 bases sitting between them. CDR1 is PRHDT, CDR2 FYEKMQ, per germline (reference sequence). For the CDR3, the DNA is TGTGCCAGCAGCTTAACCGGGTCCTACGAGCAGTACTTC. Amino acids: CASSLTGSYEQYF. Based on the CDR3 plus reference TRBV13 and TRBJ2-7, the full variable domain is AAGVIQSPRHLIKEKRETATLKCYPIPRHDTVYWYQQGPGQDPQFLISFYEKMQSDKGSIPDRFSAQQFSDYHSELNMSSLELGDSALYFCASSLTGSYEQYFGPGTRLTVT.

The V gene is TRBV19, the J gene TRBJ2-7, with D perhaps TRBD1 (5 bases). V lost 5 bases, J lost 7 bases, and 15 bases lay in between. Germline V lookup: CDR1 LNHDA, CDR2 SQIVND (reference sequence). The CDR3 is made up of 13 amino acids. The CDR3 loop is CASSFSGIGEQYF. In nucleotides, the CDR3 is TGTGCCAGTAGTTTTTCAGGGATTGGTGAGCAGTACTTC.

The rearrangement links TRBV15 to TRBJ2-2; 9 bases agree with TRBD1. J lost 1 base, V lost 6 bases, and 3 bases had no gene match. There are 15 residues in the CDR3. Per germline, CDR1 LNHNV and CDR2 YYDKDF (reference sequence). DNA of the CDR3: TGTGCCACCAGACGACAGGGGGAGAACACCGGGGAGCTGTTTTTT. Protein product: CATRRQGENTGELFF.

The table lists this clone with a count of one. The rearrangement links TRBV23-1 to TRBJ2-7, with 10 bases aligning to TRBD2. TRBV23-1 is an ORF, with its function uncertain. The trim removed 4 bases at V and 1 base at J, leaving 16 bases unmatched. The CDR3 consists of 19 residues. CDR3 residues: CASSPHSSGKRGGSYEQYF. Here the CDR3 DNA reads TGCGCCAGCAGTCCTCACTCCTCGGGGAAGCGGGGGGGATCCTACGAGCAGTACTTC.

The V gene is TRBV7-3, the J gene TRBJ2-1; the D gene is possibly TRBD1 (6 bases). CDR3 length: 12 amino acids. The germline gives CDR1 SGHTA, CDR2 FQGTGA. V lost 5 bases to trimming and J lost 9 bases, with 11 bases between them. CDR3 protein: CASSGLGGEQFF. The CDR3 nucleotides are TGTGCCAGCAGCGGCTTAGGGGGTGAGCAGTTCTTC.

This clone was seen more than once but under ten times. This sequence joins TRBV7-3 and TRBJ1-6, with 8 bases aligning to TRBD1. The CDR3 runs to 14 residues. The germline gives CDR1 SGHTA, CDR2 FQGTGA. The V gene end was trimmed by 5 bases and the J gene end by 8 bases; junction bases not matched to a gene: 5. CDR3 loop: CASSHGQGDSPLHF. CDR3 in DNA: TGTGCCAGCAGCCACGGACAGGGCGATTCACCCCTCCACTTT.

The chain carries TRBV13 and TRBJ2-5, with 9 bases matching TRBD1. Germline V gene lookup returns CDR1 PRHDT and CDR2 FYEKMQ (reference sequence). J lost 3 bases, V lost 2 bases, and 7 bases had no gene match. The length of the CDR3 is 16 residues. CDR3 region: CASSLTGGPTEETQYF. Here the CDR3 DNA reads TGTGCCAGCAGCTTAACAGGGGGCCCCACCGAAGAGACCCAGTACTTC.

The genes are TRBV9 and TRBJ1-5; D gene uncertain. The CDR3 loop spans 14 amino acids. V was cut by 0 bases and J by 2 bases, with 6 bases left in between. Germline loops: CDR1 SGDLS, CDR2 YYNGEE. The CDR3 DNA reads as TGTGCCAGCAGCGTAGGGGCTGGCAATCAGCCCCAGCATTTT. Its translation is CASSVGAGNQPQHF.

The chain carries TRBV7-9 and TRBJ2-7; possibly TRBD2 for D (7 bases). Germline V gene data show CDR1 as SEHNR and CDR2 as FQNEAQ (reference sequence). The CDR3 runs 13 residues. V was clipped by 3 bases and J by 7 bases, with 13 bases between them. The CDR3 is CASSLGGAGEQYF. The CDR3 nucleotides are TGTGCCAGCAGCTTGGGGGGGGCGGGTGAGCAGTACTTC. The full variable domain, with the rest looked up from reference TRBV7-9 and TRBJ2-7, is DTGVSQNPRHKITKRGQNVTFRCDPISEHNRLYWYRQTLGQGPEFLTYFQNEAQLEKSRLLSDRFSAERPKGSFSTLEIQRTEQGDSAMYLCASSLGGAGEQYFGPGTRLTVT.

This clone has only one observation. This chain links TRBV11-2 with TRBJ1-1, with D tentatively TRBD1 (5 bases). The CDR3 spans 15 residues. Looked up from germline, CDR1 is SGHAT and CDR2 is FQNNGV. V was trimmed by 5 bases and J by 0 bases, leaving 13 bases between them. CDR3 region: CASSSDSYLNTEAFF. As DNA, the CDR3 is TGTGCCAGCAGCAGCGACAGTTACTTGAACACTGAAGCTTTCTTT. Based on the CDR3 plus reference TRBV11-2 and TRBJ1-1, the full variable domain is EAGVAQSPRYKIIEKRQSVAFWCNPISGHATLYWYQQILGQGPKLLIQFQNNGVVDDSQLPKDRFSAERLKGVDSTLKIQPAKLEDSAVYLCASSSDSYLNTEAFFGQGTRLTVV.

The rearrangement uses TRBV4-3 and TRBJ1-2; TRBD1 matches 10 bases. Losses at the gene ends were 1 base for V and 2 bases for J; bases not matched to a gene: 1. Germline V gene data show CDR1 as LGHNA and CDR2 as YSLEER. The CDR3 spans 15 residues. This CDR3 is CASSQGQGANYGYTF. The CDR3 DNA is TGCGCCAGCAGCCAAGGACAGGGGGCAAACTATGGCTACACCTTC.

The chain recombines TRBV7-2 with TRBJ1-1; 9 positions match TRBD1. Germline V gives CDR1 SGHTA, CDR2 FQGNSA. V gave up 4 bases and J gave up 10 bases; unmatched junction bases: 13. This CDR3 region has 15 residues. The CDR3 region is CASSSQGAHPLGAFF. CDR3 sequence (DNA): TGTGCCAGCAGCTCACAGGGGGCGCATCCTCTTGGAGCTTTCTTT. The full variable domain, its missing parts supplied by reference TRBV7-2 and TRBJ1-1, is GAGVSQSPSNKVTEKGKDVELRCDPISGHTALYWYRQSLGQGLEFLIYFQGNSAPDKSGLPSDRFSAERTGGSVSTLTIQRTQQEDSAVYLCASSSQGAHPLGAFFGQGTRLTVV.

The chain employs TRBV15 and TRBJ1-5; no firm D call. Trimming pared 0 bases from V and 5 bases from J, leaving 11 bases between. This CDR3 spans 15 amino acids. Per the germline V gene, CDR1 is LNHNV and CDR2 is YYDKDF (reference sequence). The CDR3 loop is CATSRERTGDQPQHF. CDR3 sequence (DNA): TGTGCCACCAGCAGAGAACGGACGGGAGATCAGCCCCAGCATTTT.

This clone was seen once. V and J are TRBV4-2 and TRBJ1-6; TRBD1 aligns across 8 bases. The CDR3 is 13 amino acids. Looked up from germline, CDR1 is LGHNA and CDR2 is YNFKEQ. V shed 7 bases and J 8 bases; nucleotides not matched to a gene: 4. The CDR3 reads CASTDRGDSPLHF. CDR3 bases: TGTGCCAGCACCGACAGGGGTGATTCACCCCTCCACTTT.

The chain recombines TRBV4-1 with TRBJ2-7; 7 bases align to TRBD2. J was trimmed by 4 bases and V by 1 base; bases with no gene match: 7. Germline values: CDR1 MGHRA, CDR2 YSYEKL. This CDR3 is built from 15 residues. CDR3 sequence: CASSQVLAETYEQYF. In DNA, the CDR3 is TGCGCCAGCAGCCAAGTTCTAGCGGAAACTTACGAGCAGTACTTC.